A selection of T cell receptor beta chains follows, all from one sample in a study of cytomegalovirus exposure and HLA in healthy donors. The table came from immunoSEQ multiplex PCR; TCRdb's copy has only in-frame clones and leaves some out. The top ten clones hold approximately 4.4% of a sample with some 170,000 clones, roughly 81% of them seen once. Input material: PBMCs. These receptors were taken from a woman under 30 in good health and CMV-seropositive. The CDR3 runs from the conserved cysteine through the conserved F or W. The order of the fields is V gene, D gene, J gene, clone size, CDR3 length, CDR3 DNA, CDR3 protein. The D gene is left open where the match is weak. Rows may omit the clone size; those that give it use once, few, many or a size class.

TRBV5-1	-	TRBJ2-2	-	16	TGCGCCAGCAGCTTGGATACGGGAAGGGACACCGGGGAGCTGTTTTTT	CASSLDTGRDTGELFF
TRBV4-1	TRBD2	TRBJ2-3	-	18	TGCGCCAGCAGCCCCCCCACCCTTAGCGGGCGATCCACAGATACGCAGTATTTT	CASSPPTLSGRSTDTQYF
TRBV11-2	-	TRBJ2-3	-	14	TGTGCCAGCAGTTACGGACTACTCACAGATACGCAGTATTTT	CASSYGLLTDTQYF
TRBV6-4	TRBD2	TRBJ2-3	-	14	TGTGCCAGCAGTGACGGACTAGCGGGGGATACGCAGTATTTT	CASSDGLAGDTQYF
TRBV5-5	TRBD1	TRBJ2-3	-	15	TGTGCCAGCAGCAGATACAGGGGCTCGACAGATACGCAGTATTTT	CASSRYRGSTDTQYF
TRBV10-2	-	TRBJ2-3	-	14	TGCGCCAGCAGTGTAGGACAGAGCACAGATACGCAGTATTTT	CASSVGQSTDTQYF
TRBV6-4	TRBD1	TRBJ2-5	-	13	TGTGCCAGCAGCCTTAACAGGGGGGAGACCCAGTACTTC	CASSLNRGETQYF
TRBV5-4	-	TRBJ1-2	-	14	TGTGCCAGCAGCTCGGCAGGGCGCTTTTTTGGCTACACCTTC	CASSSAGRFFGYTF
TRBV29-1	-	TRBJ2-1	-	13	TGCAGCGTTGCCAGGCCGGAATACAATGAGCAGTTCTTC	CSVARPEYNEQFF
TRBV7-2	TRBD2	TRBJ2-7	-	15	TGTGCCAGCAGCTTTTCCGGGGGGGGTCTACGCGAGCAGTACTTC	CASSFSGGGLREQYF
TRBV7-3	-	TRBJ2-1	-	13	TGTGCCAGCAGCCCAGGGCCCTACAATGAGCAGTTCTTC	CASSPGPYNEQFF
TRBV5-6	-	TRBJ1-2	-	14	TGTGCCAGCAGCTCTGGGACACCCGTTGAAGTCTACACCTTC	CASSSGTPVEVYTF
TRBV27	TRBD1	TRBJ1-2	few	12	TGTGCCAGCAGAGGACAGGCCTATGGCTACACCTTC	CASRGQAYGYTF
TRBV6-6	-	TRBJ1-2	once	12	TGTGCCAGCAGTTACTCAGGAGAAATCTACACCTTC	CASSYSGEIYTF
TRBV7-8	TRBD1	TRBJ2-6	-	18	TGTGCCAGCAGCTTCCGGGACAGGGGTTTCTCTGGGGCCAACGTCCTGACTTTC	CASSFRDRGFSGANVLTF
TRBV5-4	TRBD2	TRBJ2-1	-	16	TGTGCCAGCAGCTTGGGCCCTCGCGGGGGGTTCAATGAGCAGTTCTTC	CASSLGPRGGFNEQFF
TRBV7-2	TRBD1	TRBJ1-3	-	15	TGTGCCAGCAGCCTAACCGGGACAGCTGGAAACACCATATATTTT	CASSLTGTAGNTIYF
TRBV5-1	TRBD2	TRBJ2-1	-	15	TGCGCCAGCAGCTCCCAGCGGGGGGATTACAATGAGCAGTTCTTC	CASSSQRGDYNEQFF
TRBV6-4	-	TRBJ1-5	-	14	TGTGCCAGCAGACCGGGAGAGTTCCATCAGCCCCAGCATTTT	CASRPGEFHQPQHF
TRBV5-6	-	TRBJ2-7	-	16	TGCGCCAGCAGCCCCCCCGCGTGGGGGGTAACCTACGAGCAGTACTTC	CASSPPAWGVTYEQYF
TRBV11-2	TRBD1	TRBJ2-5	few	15	TGTGCCAGCAGCTTAGACAAGGGACAGAAAGAGACCCAGTACTTC	CASSLDKGQKETQYF
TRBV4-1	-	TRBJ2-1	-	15	TGCGCCAGCAGCCAGTTGGCCATAACCTACAATGAGCAGTTCTTC	CASSQLAITYNEQFF
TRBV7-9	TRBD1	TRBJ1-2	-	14	TGTGCCAGCAGCCCACAGAGACAGGGCTATGGCTACACCTTC	CASSPQRQGYGYTF
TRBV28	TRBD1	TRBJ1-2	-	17	TGTGCCAGCAGTTTAGAAACGGGACAGGGGAGGACAAATGGCTACACCTTC	CASSLETGQGRTNGYTF
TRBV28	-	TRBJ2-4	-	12	TGTGCCAGCACGACGCGGGGAGGCATTCAGTACTTC	CASTTRGGIQYF
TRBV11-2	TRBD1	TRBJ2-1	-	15	TGTGCCAGCAGATCTTACAGGGGGCCTGGTAATGAGCAGTTCTTC	CASRSYRGPGNEQFF
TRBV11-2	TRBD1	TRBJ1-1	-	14	TGTGCCAGTAGCAAAGGGACAGCTAACACTGAAGCTTTCTTT	CASSKGTANTEAFF
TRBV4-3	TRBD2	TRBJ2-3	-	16	TGCGCCAGCAGCCAAGAGTGGGACTACTATCGAGATACGCAGTATTTT	CASSQEWDYYRDTQYF
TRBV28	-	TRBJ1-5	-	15	TGTGCCAGCAGTTTAATCCAAGGGGCAAATCAGCCCCAGCATTTT	CASSLIQGANQPQHF
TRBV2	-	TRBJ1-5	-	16	TGTGCCAGCAGTGCAAACCCCCACTCAGGGAAACAGCCCCAGCATTTT	CASSANPHSGKQPQHF
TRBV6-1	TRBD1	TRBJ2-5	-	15	TGTGCCAGCAGGGACAGGGGCCGCCCTCAAGAGACCCAGTACTTC	CASRDRGRPQETQYF
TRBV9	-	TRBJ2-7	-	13	TGTGCCAGCAGCGAAGGTGGGAGAACCGAGCAGTACTTC	CASSEGGRTEQYF
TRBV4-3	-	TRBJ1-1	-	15	TGCGCCAGCAGCTACCGAGGGGACAAGAACACTGAAGCTTTCTTT	CASSYRGDKNTEAFF
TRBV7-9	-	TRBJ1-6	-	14	TGTGCCAGCAGCTTAGGGGCCGATAATTCACCCCTCCACTTT	CASSLGADNSPLHF
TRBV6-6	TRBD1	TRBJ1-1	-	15	TGTGCCACCACGGGGTTTGAGGGACAGGGGGTAGAAGCTTTCTTT	CATTGFEGQGVEAFF
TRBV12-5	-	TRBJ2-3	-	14	TGTGCTAGTGGCCCTGGACTAAGCACAGATACGCAGTATTTT	CASGPGLSTDTQYF
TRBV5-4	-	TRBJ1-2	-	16	TGTGCCAGCAGCAGAGAGGACGGAGGCCCCTCCTATGGCTACACCTTC	CASSREDGGPSYGYTF
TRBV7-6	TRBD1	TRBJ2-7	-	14	TGTGCCAGCAGCGTCCGGGACAGCCACTACGAGCAGTACTTC	CASSVRDSHYEQYF
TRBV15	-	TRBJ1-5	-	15	TGTGCCACCAGCAGACTCCGGGGAGTCAATCAGCCCCAGCATTTT	CATSRLRGVNQPQHF
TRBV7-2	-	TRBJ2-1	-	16	TGTGCCAGCAGGCGAACATGGGCGGGGGCATACAATGAGCAGTTCTTC	CASRRTWAGAYNEQFF
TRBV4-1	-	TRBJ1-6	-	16	TGCGCCAGCAGCCAAGTCGGGCGGGCTATAGATTCACCCCTCCACTTT	CASSQVGRAIDSPLHF
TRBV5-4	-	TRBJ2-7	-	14	TGTGCCAGCAGTTTGGCCATCGGGGGTTACGAGCAGTACTTC	CASSLAIGGYEQYF
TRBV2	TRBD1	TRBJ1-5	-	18	TGTGCCAGCAGTGAATTTAGCGGGACAGGGGTAACAGGACAGCCCCAGCATTTT	CASSEFSGTGVTGQPQHF
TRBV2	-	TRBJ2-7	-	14	TGTGCCAGCAGTGAGAAACAGGGACCCTACGAGCAGTACTTC	CASSEKQGPYEQYF
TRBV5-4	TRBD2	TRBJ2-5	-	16	TGTGCCAGCAGCTTTCCTAGCGGGGGGGCCTGGGAGACCCAGTACTTC	CASSFPSGGAWETQYF
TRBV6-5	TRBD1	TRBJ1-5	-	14	TGTGCCAGCAGTGGGACAGGGGGCGGTCAGCCCCAGCATTTT	CASSGTGGGQPQHF
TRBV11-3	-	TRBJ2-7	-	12	TGTGCCAGCAGCTCCTCAGGCTACGAGCAGTACTTC	CASSSSGYEQYF
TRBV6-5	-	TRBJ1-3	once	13	TGTGCCAGCAGAAGGACTCCGCCGGGCACCATATATTTT	CASRRTPPGTIYF
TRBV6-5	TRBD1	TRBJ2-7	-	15	TGTGCCAGCAGTACAACCGGGACAGGGGCTTACGAGCAGTACTTC	CASSTTGTGAYEQYF